The clone carrying this T cell receptor (beta chain) has at least ten counts. Its antigen remains unknown. This specimen belongs to a study of response to subunit inactivated influenza vaccine. General study results and limits: There was a suggestion from the authors that each seasonal influenza vaccination recruits few new T cells.

One entry per CDR3 protein, called by TCRdb with MiXCR from the RT-PCR reads. The sample yields approximately 530,000 distinct CDR3 sequences, approximately 7.3% seen once. The sample here was PBMCs from blood, taken roughly 24 months after vaccination. This clonotype was sampled from a man aged 50-75 years who received an inactivated influenza vaccine.

CDR3 coding DNA: TGTGCCAGCAGCCAGGGACTAGCGTCCCATGAGCAGTTCTTC. Amino acids: CASSQGLASHEQFF. The rearrangement links TRBV3-1 to TRBJ2-1; 10 nucleotides line up with TRBD2. The CDR3 has 14 residues. The germline gives CDR1 LGHDT, CDR2 YNNKEL (reference sequence). V was pared by 3 bases and J by 8 bases, with 4 bases of the junction left unmatched.